This T cell receptor (beta chain) was captured in a study of blood T cell repertoires in COVID-19. Study at large: Specimens from acute and convalescent COVID-19 originated in the United States, Italy and Spain. PBMCs, B-cell-depleted T cells, or T cells were the source of the cDNA or gDNA that made up the material.

CDR3 length: 16 amino acids. V lost 9 bases, J lost 5 bases, and 17 bases stayed unmatched. CDR1 and CDR2 (germline): MNHNY, SVGAGI (reference sequence). In the authors' workflow: Reference gene primer amplification in the assay estimated nucleated cell counts. Data came from immunoSEQ multiplex PCR; TCRdb stores just in-frame clones and leaves some out. V and J calls and clone size are copied from that table; D and trimming were computed from the DNA. The sample shows around 180,000 clones, approximately 74% of them seen only once. The sequence derives from a woman at least 80 years old with acute or convalescent COVID-19. The sample taken for sequencing was peripheral blood. J is TRBJ1-1 and V is TRBV6-6, with 8 positions matching TRBD1. In nucleotides, the CDR3 is TGTGCCAGTAGAATAGACAGGGGCGGAGGGAGAACTGAAGCTTTCTTT. It yields the protein CASRIDRGGGRTEAFF.